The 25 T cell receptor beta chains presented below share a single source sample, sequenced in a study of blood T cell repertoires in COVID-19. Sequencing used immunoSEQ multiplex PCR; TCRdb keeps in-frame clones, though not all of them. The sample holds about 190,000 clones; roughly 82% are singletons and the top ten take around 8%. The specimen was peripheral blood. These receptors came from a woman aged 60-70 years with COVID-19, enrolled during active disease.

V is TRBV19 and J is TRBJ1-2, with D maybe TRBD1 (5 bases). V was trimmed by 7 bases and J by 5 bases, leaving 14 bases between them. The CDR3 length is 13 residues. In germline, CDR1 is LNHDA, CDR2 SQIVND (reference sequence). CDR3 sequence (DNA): TGTGCCAGTACGGTCGACAGTGAGTATGGCTACACCTTC. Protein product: CASTVDSEYGYTF.

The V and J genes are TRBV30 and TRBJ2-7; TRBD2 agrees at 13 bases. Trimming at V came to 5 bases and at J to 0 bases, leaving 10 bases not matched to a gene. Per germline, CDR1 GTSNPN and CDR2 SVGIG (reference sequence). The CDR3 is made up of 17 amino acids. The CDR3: CAWEQGWTSGSSYEQYF. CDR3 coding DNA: TGTGCCTGGGAACAGGGGTGGACTAGCGGGAGCTCCTACGAGCAGTACTTC.

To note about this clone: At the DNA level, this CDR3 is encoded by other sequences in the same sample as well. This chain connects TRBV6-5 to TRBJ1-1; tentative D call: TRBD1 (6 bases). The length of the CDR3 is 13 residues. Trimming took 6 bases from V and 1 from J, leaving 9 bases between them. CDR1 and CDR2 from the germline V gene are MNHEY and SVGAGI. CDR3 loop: CASRGHSNTEAFF. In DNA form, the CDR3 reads TGTGCCAGCAGGGGACACTCGAACACTGAAGCTTTCTTT.

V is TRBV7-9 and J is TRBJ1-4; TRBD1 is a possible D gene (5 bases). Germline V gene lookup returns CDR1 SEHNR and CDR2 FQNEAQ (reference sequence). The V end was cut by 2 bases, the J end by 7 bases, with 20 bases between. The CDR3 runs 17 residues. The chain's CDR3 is CASSLTMNSQGGEKLFF. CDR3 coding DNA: TGTGCCAGCAGCTTAACTATGAATTCGCAGGGTGGTGAAAAACTGTTTTTT.

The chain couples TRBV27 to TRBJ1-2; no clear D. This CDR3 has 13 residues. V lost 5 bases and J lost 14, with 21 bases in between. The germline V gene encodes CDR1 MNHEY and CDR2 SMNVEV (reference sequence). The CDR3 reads CASSIAGGLVGTF. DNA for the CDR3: TGTGCCAGCAGTATAGCTGGAGGGCTCGTCGGGACCTTC.

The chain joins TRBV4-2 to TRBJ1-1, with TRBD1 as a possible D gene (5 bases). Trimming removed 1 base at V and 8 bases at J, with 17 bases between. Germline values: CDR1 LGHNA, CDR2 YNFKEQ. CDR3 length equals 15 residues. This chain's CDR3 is CASSQGLFGQGEAFF. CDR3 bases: TGTGCCAGCAGCCAAGGATTGTTTGGGCAGGGAGAAGCTTTCTTT.

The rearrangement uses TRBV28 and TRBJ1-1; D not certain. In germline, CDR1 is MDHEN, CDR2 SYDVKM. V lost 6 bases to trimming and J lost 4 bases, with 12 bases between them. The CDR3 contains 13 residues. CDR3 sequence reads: CASSSGSFTEAFF. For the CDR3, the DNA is TGTGCCAGCAGCTCGGGGTCTTTCACTGAAGCTTTCTTT.

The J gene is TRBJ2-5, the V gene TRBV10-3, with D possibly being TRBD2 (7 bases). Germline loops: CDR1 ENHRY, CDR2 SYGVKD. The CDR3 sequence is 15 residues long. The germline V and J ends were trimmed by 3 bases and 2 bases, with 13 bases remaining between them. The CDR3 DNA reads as TGTGCCATCAGTGATGGGGGGGGCCAGCAAGAGACCCAGTACTTC. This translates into CAISDGGGQQETQYF.

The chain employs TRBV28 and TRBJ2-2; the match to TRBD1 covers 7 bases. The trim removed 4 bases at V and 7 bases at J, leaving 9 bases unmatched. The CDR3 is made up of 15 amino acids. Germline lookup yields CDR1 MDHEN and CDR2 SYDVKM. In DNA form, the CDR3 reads TGTGCCAGCAGTTCCCTCACAGGGGTCTTCGGGGAGCTGTTTTTT. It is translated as CASSSLTGVFGELFF.

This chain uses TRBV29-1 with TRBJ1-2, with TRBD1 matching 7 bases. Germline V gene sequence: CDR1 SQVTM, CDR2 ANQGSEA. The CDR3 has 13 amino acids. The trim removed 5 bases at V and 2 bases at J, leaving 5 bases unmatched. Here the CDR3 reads CSVIGTENYGYTF. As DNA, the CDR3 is TGCAGCGTTATAGGGACAGAAAACTATGGCTACACCTTC.

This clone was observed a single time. CDR3 sequence reads: CASSQDPGVGTATYGYTF. The CDR3 region has the DNA TGCGCCAGCAGCCAAGATCCAGGCGTTGGTACAGCTACCTATGGCTACACCTTC. This chain uses TRBV4-1 with TRBJ1-2; D ambiguous. The CDR3 totals 18 residues. Trimming shortened V by 0 bases and J by 4 bases, and 21 bases separated the two germline ends. CDR1 and CDR2 (germline): MGHRA, YSYEKL.

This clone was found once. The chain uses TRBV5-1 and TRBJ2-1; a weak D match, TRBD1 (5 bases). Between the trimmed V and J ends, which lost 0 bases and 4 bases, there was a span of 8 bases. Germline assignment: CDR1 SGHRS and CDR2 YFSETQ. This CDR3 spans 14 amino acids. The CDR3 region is CASSLDQGYNEQFF. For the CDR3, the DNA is TGCGCCAGCAGCTTGGATCAGGGTTACAATGAGCAGTTCTTC.

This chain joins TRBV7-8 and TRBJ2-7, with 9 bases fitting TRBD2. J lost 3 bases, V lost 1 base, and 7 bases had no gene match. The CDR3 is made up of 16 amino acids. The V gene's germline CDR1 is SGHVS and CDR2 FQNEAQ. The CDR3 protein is CASSLGGAGGVYEQYF. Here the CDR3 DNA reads TGTGCCAGCAGCTTAGGTGGAGCGGGGGGCGTCTACGAGCAGTACTTC.

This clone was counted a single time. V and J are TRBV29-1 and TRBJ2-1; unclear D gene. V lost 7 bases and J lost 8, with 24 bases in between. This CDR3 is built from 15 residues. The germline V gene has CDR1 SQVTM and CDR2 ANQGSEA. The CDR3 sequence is CSGSPSVTGSHEQFF. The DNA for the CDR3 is TGCAGCGGTAGCCCCTCAGTAACCGGCAGCCATGAGCAGTTCTTC.

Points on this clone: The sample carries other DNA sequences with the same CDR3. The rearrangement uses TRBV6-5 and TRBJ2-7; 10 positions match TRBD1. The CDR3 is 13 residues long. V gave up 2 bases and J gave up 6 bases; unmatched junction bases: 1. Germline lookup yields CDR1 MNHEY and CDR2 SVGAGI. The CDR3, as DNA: TGTGCCAGCAGTTACAGGACAGGGGGCGAGCAGTACTTC. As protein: CASSYRTGGEQYF.

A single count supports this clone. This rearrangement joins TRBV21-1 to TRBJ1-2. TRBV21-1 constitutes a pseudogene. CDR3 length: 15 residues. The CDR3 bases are TGTGCCAGCAGCAAAGACGGGGGGTCTAACTATGGCTACACCTTC. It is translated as CASSKDGGSNYGYTF.

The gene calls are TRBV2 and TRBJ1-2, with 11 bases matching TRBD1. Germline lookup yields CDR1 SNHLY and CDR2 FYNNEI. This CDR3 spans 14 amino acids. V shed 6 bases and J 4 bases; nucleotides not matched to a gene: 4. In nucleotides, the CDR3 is TGTGCCAGCAGGGGGGACAGGGGGGCCTATGGCTACACCTTC. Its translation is CASRGDRGAYGYTF.

CDR3 in amino acids: CASRYAAGGPYNEQFF. In DNA, the CDR3 is TGCGCCAGCAGGTACGCGGCGGGGGGGCCTTACAATGAGCAGTTCTTC. The chain carries TRBV5-1 and TRBJ2-1, with 9 bases fitting TRBD2. J lost 4 bases, V lost 5 bases, and 10 bases had no gene match. The CDR3 runs 16 residues. Germline V lookup: CDR1 SGHRS, CDR2 YFSETQ.

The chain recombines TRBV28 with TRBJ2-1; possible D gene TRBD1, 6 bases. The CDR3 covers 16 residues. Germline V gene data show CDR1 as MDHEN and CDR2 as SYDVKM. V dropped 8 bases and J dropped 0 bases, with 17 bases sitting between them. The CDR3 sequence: CASRRGNLSSYNEQFF. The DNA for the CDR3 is TGTGCCAGCCGTAGGGGGAATCTTAGCTCCTACAATGAGCAGTTCTTC.

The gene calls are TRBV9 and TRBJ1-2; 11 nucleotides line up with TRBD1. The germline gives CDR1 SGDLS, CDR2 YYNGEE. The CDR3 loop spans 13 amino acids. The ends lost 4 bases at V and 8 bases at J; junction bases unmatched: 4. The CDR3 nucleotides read TGTGCCAGCAGCCCCGGGACAGGGGGAGGCTACACCTTC. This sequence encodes CASSPGTGGGYTF. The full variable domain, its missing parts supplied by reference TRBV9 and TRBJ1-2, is DSGVTQTPKHLITATGQRVTLRCSPRSGDLSVYWYQQSLDQGLQFLIQYYNGEERAKGNILERFSAQQFPDLHSELNLSSLELGDSALYFCASSPGTGGGYTFGSGTRLTVV.

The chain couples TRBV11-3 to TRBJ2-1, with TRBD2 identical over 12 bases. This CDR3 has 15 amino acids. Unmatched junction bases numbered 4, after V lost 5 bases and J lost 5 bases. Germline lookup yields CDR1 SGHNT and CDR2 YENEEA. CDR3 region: CASSAGLAGHNEQFF. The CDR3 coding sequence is TGTGCCAGCAGCGCAGGACTAGCGGGACACAATGAGCAGTTCTTC.

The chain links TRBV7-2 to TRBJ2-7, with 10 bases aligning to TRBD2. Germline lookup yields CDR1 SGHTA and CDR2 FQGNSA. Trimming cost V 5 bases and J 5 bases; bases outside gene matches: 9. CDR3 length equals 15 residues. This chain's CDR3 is CASSQLAGSPDEQYF. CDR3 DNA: TGTGCCAGCAGCCAACTAGCGGGAAGCCCTGACGAGCAGTACTTC.

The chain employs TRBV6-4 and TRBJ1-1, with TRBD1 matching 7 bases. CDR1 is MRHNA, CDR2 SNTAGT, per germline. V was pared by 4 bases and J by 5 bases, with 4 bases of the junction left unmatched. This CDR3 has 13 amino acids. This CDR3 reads CASSALQGTEAFF. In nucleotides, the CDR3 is TGTGCCAGCAGTGCCCTACAGGGGACTGAAGCTTTCTTT.

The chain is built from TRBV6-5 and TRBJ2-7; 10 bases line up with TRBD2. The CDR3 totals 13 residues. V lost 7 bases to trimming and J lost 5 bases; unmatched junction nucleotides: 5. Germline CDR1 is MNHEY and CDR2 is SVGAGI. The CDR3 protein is CASKRTSGNEQYF. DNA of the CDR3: TGTGCCAGCAAGCGTACTAGCGGGAACGAGCAGTACTTC.

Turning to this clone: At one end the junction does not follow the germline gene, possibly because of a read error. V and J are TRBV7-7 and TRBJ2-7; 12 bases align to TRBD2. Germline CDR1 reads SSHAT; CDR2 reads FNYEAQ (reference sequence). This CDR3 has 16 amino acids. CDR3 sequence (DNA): TGTGCTAGCAGCCCGGGACTAGCGGGTCCTACCTACGAGCAGTACTTC. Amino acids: CASSPGLAGPTYEQYF.